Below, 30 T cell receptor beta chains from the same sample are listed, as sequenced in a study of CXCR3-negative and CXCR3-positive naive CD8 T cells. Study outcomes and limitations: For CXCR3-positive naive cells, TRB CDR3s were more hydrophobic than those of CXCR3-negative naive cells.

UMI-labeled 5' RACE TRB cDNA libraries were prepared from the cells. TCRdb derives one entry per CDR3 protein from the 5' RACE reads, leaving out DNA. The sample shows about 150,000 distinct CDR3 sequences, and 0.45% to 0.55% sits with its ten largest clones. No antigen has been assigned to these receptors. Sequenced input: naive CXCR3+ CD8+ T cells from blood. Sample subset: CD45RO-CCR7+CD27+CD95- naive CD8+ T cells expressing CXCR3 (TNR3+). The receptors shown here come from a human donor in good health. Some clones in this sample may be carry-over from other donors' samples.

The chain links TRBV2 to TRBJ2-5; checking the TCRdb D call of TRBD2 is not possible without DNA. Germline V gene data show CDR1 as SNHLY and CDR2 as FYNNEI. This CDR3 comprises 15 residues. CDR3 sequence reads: CASSESLAGQETQYF.

The CDR3 loop is CASATSGGNEQFF. The J gene is TRBJ2-1, the V gene TRBV28; the TCRdb call, TRBD2, lacks DNA for checking. The CDR3 extends over 13 amino acids. Germline V gene data show CDR1 as MDHEN and CDR2 as SYDVKM.

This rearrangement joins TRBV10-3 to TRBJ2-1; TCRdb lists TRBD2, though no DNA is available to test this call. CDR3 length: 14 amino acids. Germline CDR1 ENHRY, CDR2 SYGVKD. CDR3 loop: CAIRLAESYNEQFF.

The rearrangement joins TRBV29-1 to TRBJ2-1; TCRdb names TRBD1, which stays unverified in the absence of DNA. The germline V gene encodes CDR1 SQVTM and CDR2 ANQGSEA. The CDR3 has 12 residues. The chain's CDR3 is CSVGSLAIEQFF.

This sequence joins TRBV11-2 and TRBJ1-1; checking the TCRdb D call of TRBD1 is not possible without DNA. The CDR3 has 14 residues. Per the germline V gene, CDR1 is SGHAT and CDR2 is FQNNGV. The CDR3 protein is CASSLGQVLLGAFF.

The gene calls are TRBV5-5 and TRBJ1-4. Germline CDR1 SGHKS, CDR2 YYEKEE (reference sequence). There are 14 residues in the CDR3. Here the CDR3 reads CASSLGQINEKLFF.

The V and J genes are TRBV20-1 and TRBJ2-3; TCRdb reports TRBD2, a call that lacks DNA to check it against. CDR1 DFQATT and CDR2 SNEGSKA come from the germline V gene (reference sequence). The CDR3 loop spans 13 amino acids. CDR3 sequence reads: CSARLADTDTQYF.

CDR3 protein: CASSPTATNEKLFF. The chain has TRBV7-9 and TRBJ1-4. CDR3 length: 14 residues. Germline lookup yields CDR1 SEHNR and CDR2 FQNEAQ (reference sequence).

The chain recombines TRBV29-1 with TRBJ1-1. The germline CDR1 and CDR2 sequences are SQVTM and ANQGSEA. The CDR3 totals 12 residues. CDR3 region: CSVDGEVTEAFF.

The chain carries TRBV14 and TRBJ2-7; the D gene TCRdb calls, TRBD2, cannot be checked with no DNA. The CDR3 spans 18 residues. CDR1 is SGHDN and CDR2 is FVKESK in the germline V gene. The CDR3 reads CASSQETKRDKPADEQYF. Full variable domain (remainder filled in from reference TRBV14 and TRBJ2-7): EAGVTQFPSHSVIEKGQTVTLRCDPISGHDNLYWYRRVMGKEIKFLLHFVKESKQDESGMPNNRFLAERTGGTYSTLKVQPAELEDSGVYFCASSQETKRDKPADEQYFGPGTRLTVT.

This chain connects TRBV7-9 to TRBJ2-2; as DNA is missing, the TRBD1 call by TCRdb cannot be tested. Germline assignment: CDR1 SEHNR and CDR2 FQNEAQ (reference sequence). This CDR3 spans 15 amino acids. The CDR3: CASSLGGDRTGELFF.

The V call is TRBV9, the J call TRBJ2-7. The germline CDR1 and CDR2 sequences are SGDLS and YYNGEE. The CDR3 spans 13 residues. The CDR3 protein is CASSGTGAYEQYF.

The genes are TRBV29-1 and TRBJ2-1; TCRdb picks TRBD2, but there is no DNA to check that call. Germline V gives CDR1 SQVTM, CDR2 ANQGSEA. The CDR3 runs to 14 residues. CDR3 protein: CSVGGLAGYNEQLF.

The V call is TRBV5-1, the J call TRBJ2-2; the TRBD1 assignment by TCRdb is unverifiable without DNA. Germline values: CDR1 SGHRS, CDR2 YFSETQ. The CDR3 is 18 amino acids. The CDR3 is CASRPPITGSANTGELFF.

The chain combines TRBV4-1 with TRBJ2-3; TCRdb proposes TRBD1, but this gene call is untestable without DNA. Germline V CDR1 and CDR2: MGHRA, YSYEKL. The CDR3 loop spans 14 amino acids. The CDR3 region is CASSQGTGVDTQYF.

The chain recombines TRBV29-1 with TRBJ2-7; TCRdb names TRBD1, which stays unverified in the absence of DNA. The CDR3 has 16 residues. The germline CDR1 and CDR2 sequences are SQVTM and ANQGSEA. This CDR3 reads CSVCSRTLGQAYEQYF.

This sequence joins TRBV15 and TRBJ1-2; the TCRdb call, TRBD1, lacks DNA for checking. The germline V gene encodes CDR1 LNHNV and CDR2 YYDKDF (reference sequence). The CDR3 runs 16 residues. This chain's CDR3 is CATRNTGTGVIYGYTF.

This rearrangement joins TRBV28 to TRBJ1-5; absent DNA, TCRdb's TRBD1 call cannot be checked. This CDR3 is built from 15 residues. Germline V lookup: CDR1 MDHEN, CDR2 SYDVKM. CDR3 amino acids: CASSLESGTNQPQHF. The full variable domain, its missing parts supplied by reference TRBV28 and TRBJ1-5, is DVKVTQSSRYLVKRTGEKVFLECVQDMDHENMFWYRQDPGLGLRLIYFSYDVKMKEKGDIPEGYSVSREKKERFSLILESASTNQTSMYLCASSLESGTNQPQHFGDGTRLSIL.

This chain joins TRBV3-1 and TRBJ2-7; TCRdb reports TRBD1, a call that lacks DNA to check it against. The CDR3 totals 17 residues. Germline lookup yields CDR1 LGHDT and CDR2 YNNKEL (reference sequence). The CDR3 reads CASSQRTAKKVYYEQYF.

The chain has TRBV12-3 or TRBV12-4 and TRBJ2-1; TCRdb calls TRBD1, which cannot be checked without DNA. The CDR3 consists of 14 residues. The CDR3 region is CASSLPPGGGEQFF.

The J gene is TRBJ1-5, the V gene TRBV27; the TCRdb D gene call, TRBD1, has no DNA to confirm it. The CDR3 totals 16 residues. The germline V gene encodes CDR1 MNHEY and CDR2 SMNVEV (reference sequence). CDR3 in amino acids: CASSLEPKGVDQPQHF.

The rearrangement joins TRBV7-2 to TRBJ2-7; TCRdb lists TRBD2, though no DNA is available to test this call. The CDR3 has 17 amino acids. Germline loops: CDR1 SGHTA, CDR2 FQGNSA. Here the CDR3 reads CASSRGTSGISSYEQYF.

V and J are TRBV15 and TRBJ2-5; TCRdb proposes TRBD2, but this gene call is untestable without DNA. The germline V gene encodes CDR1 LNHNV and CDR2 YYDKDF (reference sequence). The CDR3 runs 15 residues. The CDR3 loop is CATSREASGTETQYF. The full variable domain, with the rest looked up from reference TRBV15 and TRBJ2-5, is DAMVIQNPRYQVTQFGKPVTLSCSQTLNHNVMYWYQQKSSQAPKLLFHYYDKDFNNEADTPDNFQSRRPNTSFCFLDIRSPGLGDTAMYLCATSREASGTETQYFGPGTRLLVL.

CDR3 region: CASSDRGVGYTF. The rearrangement joins TRBV28 to TRBJ1-2; the D gene TCRdb calls, TRBD1, cannot be checked with no DNA. Germline CDR1 is MDHEN and CDR2 is SYDVKM. The CDR3 consists of 12 residues.

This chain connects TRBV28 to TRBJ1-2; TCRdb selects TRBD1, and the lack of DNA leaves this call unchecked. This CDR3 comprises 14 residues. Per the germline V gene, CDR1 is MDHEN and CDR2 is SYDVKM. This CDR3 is CASSLLRARYGYTF.

CDR3 in amino acids: CASGLRESYEQYF. The chain carries TRBV7-9 and TRBJ2-7. The CDR3 spans 13 residues. Germline V gives CDR1 SEHNR, CDR2 FQNEAQ (reference sequence).

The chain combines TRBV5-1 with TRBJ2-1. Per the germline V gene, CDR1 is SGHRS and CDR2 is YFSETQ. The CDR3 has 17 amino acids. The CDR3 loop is CASSLGAGSYFYNEQFF.

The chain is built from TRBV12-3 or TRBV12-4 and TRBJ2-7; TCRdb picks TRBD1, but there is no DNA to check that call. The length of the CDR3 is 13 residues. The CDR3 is CASRKTGLDEQYF.

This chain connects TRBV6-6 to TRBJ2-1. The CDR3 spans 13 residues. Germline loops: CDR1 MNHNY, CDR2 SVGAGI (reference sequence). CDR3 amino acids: CASSYSNDNEQFF.

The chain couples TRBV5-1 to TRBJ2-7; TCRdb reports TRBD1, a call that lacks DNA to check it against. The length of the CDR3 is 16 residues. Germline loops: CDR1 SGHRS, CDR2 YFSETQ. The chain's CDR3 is CASSPPASGISYEQYF. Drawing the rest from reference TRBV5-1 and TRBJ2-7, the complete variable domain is KAGVTQTPRYLIKTRGQQVTLSCSPISGHRSVSWYQQTPGQGLQFLFEYFSETQRNKGNFPGRFSGRQFSNSRSEMNVSTLELGDSALYLCASSPPASGISYEQYFGPGTRLTVT.